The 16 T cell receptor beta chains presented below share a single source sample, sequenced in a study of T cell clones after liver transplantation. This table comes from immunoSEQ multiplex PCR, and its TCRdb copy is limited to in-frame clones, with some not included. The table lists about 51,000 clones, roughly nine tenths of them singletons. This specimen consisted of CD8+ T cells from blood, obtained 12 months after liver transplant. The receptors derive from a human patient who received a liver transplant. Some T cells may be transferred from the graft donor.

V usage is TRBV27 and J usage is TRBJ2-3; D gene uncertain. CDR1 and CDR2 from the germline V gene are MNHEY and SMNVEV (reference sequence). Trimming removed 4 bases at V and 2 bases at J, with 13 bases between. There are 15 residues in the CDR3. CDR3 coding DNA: TGTGCCAGCAGTTCCTCCGGGCCATACACAGATACGCAGTATTTT. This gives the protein CASSSSGPYTDTQYF.

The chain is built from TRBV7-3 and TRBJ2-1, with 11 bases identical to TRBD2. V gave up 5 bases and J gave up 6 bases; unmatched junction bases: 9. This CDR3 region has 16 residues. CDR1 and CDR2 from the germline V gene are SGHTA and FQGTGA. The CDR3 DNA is TGTGCCAGCAGCCTCGGACTAGCGGGCACCCCCAATGAGCAGTTCTTC. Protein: CASSLGLAGTPNEQFF.

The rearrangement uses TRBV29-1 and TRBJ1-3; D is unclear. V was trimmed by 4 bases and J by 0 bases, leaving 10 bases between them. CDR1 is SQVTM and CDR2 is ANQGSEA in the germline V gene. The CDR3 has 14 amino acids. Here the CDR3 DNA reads TGCAGCGTTGGAGGTGGCTACTCTGGAAACACCATATATTTT. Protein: CSVGGGYSGNTIYF.

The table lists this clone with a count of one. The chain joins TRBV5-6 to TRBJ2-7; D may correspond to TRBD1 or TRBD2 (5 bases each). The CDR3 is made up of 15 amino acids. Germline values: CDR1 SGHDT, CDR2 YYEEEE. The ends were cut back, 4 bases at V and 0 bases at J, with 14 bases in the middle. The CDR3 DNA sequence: TGTGCCAGCAGCCGGGACGGCTACTACTCCTACGAGCAGTACTTC. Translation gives CASSRDGYYSYEQYF.

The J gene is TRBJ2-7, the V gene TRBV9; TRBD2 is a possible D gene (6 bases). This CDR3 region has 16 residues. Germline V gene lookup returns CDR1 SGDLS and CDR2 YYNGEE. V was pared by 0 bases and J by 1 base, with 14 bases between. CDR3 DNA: TGTGCCAGCAGCGTAGGGAAGGGGCGGGGATCCTACGAGCAGTACTTC. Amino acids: CASSVGKGRGSYEQYF.

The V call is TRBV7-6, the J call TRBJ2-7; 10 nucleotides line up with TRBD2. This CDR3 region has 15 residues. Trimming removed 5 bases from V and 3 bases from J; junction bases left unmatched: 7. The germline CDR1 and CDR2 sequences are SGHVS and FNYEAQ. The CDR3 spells CASSLGTSESYEQYF. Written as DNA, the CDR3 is TGTGCCAGCAGCCTAGGGACTAGCGAGAGCTACGAGCAGTACTTC.

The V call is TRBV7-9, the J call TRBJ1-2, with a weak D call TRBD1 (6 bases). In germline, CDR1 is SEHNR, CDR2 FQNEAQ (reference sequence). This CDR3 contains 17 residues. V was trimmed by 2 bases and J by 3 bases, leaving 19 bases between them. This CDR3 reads CASSLLWGGAPYYGYTF. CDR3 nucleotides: TGTGCCAGCAGCTTATTATGGGGGGGCGCACCTTACTATGGCTACACCTTC. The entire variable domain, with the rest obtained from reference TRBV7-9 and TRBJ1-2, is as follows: DTGVSQNPRHKITKRGQNVTFRCDPISEHNRLYWYRQTLGQGPEFLTYFQNEAQLEKSRLLSDRFSAERPKGSFSTLEIQRTEQGDSAMYLCASSLLWGGAPYYGYTFGSGTRLTVV.

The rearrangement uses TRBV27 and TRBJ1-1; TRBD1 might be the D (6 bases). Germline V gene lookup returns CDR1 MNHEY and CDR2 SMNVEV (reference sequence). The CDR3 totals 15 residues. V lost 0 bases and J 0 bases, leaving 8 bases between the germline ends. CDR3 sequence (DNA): TGTGCCAGCAGTTTATCCGGGGGCATGAACACTGAAGCTTTCTTT. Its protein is CASSLSGGMNTEAFF.

The CDR3 DNA reads as TGTGCCAGCAGTTGGAGTGATGGATACGAGCAGTACTTC. Its protein is CASSWSDGYEQYF. The chain uses TRBV7-6 and TRBJ2-7; D not certain. The V end lost 6 bases, the J end lost 4 bases, and 13 bases lay between the germline ends. The length of the CDR3 is 13 residues. Germline V gene data show CDR1 as SGHVS and CDR2 as FNYEAQ.

This CDR3 reads CSVLGSGRASYEQYF. The DNA of the CDR3 is TGCAGCGTCCTCGGAAGCGGGAGGGCGTCCTACGAGCAGTACTTC. This rearrangement joins TRBV29-1 to TRBJ2-7; 10 nucleotides agree with TRBD2. This CDR3 comprises 15 residues. The V gene end was trimmed by 6 bases and the J gene end by 1 base; junction bases not matched to a gene: 9. From germline, CDR1 is SQVTM and CDR2 ANQGSEA.

Written as DNA, the CDR3 is TGTGCCAGCAGTTTAAGGGGGGTCCACAATGAGCAGTTCTTC. Protein sequence: CASSLRGVHNEQFF. The chain recombines TRBV27 with TRBJ2-1; either TRBD1 or TRBD2 may supply D (6 bases each). The CDR3 runs 14 residues. CDR1 MNHEY and CDR2 SMNVEV come from the germline V gene (reference sequence). The V end was cut by 2 bases, the J end by 5 bases, with 10 bases between.

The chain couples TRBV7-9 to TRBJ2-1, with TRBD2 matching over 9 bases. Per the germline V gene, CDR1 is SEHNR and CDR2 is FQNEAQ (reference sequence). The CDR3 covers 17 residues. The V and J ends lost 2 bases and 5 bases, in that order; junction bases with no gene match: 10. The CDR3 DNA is TGTGCCAGCAGCTTAAGGGCTAGCGGGAATAGAAACAATGAGCAGTTCTTC. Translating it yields CASSLRASGNRNNEQFF.

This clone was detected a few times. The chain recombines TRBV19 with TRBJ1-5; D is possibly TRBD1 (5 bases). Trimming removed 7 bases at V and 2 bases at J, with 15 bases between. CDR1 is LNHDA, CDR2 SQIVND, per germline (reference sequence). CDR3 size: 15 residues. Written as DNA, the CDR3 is TGTGCCAGTAAGAGTGGGGGGTATGGCAATCAGCCCCAGCATTTT. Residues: CASKSGGYGNQPQHF.

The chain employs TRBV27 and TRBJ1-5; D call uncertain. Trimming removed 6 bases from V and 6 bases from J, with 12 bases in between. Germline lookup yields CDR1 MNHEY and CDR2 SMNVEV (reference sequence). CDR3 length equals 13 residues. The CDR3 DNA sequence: TGTGCCAGCAGCTCCGGACCCCTTCAGCCCCAGCATTTT. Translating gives CASSSGPLQPQHF.

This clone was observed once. CDR3 sequence reads: CASSSNAEREAFF. The CDR3, as DNA: TGTGCCAGCAGCTCAAATGCCGAACGTGAAGCTTTCTTT. The chain uses TRBV7-9 and TRBJ1-1, with D unclear. V was pared by 4 bases and J by 7 bases, with 13 bases between. The CDR3 has 13 amino acids. CDR1 is SEHNR, CDR2 FQNEAQ, per germline (reference sequence).

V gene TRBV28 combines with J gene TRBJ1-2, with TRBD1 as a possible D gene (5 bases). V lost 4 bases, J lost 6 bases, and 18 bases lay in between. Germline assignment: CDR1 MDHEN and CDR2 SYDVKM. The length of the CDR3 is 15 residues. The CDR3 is CASSSGRRVMDGYTF. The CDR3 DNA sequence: TGTGCCAGCAGTTCAGGGAGGAGGGTGATGGATGGCTACACCTTC.